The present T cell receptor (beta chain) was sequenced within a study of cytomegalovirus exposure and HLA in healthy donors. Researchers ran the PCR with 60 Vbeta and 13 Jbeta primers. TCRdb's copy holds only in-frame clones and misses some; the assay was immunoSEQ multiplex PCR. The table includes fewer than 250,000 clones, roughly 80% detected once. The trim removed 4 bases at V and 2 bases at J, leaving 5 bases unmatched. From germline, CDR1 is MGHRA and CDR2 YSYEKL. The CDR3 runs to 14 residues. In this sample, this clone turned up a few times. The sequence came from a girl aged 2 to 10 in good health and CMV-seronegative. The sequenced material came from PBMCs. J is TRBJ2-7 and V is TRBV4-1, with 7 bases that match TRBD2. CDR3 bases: TGCGCCAGCAGCCCAGCGGGGTCCGCCTACGAGCAGTACTTC. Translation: CASSPAGSAYEQYF.